This entry lists 5 T cell receptor beta chains sequenced from one sample in a study of T cells expressing NK-cell markers. After re-calling the 5' RACE reads, TCRdb lists one entry per CDR3 protein, DNA absent. Reported are more than 120,000 distinct CDR3 sequences; the ten largest clones contain around 12%. The sample was blood T cells: a sorted CD56 or NKG2C T cell subset, CD4+ or CD8+ T cells, or bulk PBMC T cells (not recorded which). The origin of the receptors is a man aged 18 to 35 in good health.

V usage is TRBV7-2 and J usage is TRBJ2-1; TCRdb designates TRBD2, a call that cannot be tested without DNA. Germline V gene data show CDR1 as SGHTA and CDR2 as FQGNSA. The CDR3 is made up of 13 amino acids. CDR3 in amino acids: CATHLATYNEQFF.

This chain uses TRBV6-1 with TRBJ2-1; TCRdb's assignment of TRBD2 cannot be checked, as there is no DNA. CDR3 size: 19 residues. Germline V lookup: CDR1 MNHNS, CDR2 SASEGT. The CDR3 sequence is CASSLSPGLAVSSYNEQFF.

This CDR3 is CAWSVWGPNQPQHF. The rearrangement joins TRBV30 to TRBJ1-5. CDR1 is GTSNPN and CDR2 is SVGIG in the germline V gene (reference sequence). The CDR3 runs to 14 residues. The whole variable domain, filled in from reference TRBV30 and TRBJ1-5, reads SQTIHQWPATLVQPVGSPLSLECTVEGTSNPNLYWYRQAAGRGLQLLFYSVGIGQISSEVPQNLSASRPQDRQFILSSKKLLLSDSGFYLCAWSVWGPNQPQHFGDGTRLSIL.

V usage is TRBV2 and J usage is TRBJ2-5; TCRdb designates TRBD2, a call that cannot be tested without DNA. Germline V gives CDR1 SNHLY, CDR2 FYNNEI. The CDR3 extends over 18 amino acids. The CDR3 region is CASSVTGAGTTAEETQYF.

The genes are TRBV7-8 and TRBJ2-3; TCRdb outputs TRBD2, but without DNA this stays unchecked. This CDR3 contains 14 residues. CDR1 SGHVS and CDR2 FQNEAQ come from the germline V gene. CDR3 in amino acids: CASSRKRGTDTQYF. Together with reference TRBV7-8 and TRBJ2-3, the CDR3 gives the full variable domain: GAGVSQSPRYKVAKRGQDVALRCDPISGHVSLFWYQQALGQGPEFLTYFQNEAQLDKSGLPSDRFFAERPEGSVSTLKIQRTQQEDSAVYLCASSRKRGTDTQYFGPGTRLTVL.